Presented here are 10 T cell receptor beta chains from one specimen sequenced in a study of T cells in Graves' hyperthyroidism and ophthalmopathy. From RNA transcripts, TCR beta CDR3 regions were amplified. HTBI primers were used for first-round RT-PCR of the TCR CDR3. TCRdb used MiXCR to reprocess the multiplex PCR reads, holding one entry per CDR3 protein. The sample carries roughly 400,000 distinct CDR3 sequences, around 25% recorded once. The sequenced material came from blood. The receptors stem from a man between 45 and 60 years old with Graves' hyperthyroidism.

The sample holds many counts of this clonotype. The chain has TRBV2 and TRBJ2-3, with a weak D call TRBD2 (6 bases). The V and J ends lost 8 bases and 2 bases respectively, with 14 bases between them. The CDR3 is 14 residues long. Germline CDR1 and CDR2: SNHLY and FYNNEI. DNA of the CDR3: TGTGCCAGCGGCGGGGTTCCCATCACAGATACGCAGTATTTT. Its translation: CASGGVPITDTQYF. The entire variable domain, with the rest obtained from reference TRBV2 and TRBJ2-3, is as follows: EPEVTQTPSHQVTQMGQEVILRCVPISNHLYFYWYRQILGQKVEFLVSFYNNEISEKSEIFDDQFSVERPDGSNFTLKIRSTKLEDSAMYFCASGGVPITDTQYFGPGTRLTVL.

Only a few counts were recorded for this clonotype. The chain has TRBV12-5 and TRBJ2-1, with 9 bases that match TRBD1. Germline lookup yields CDR1 LGHNT and CDR2 FRNRAP. After removal of 0 bases from V and 9 bases from J, the junction contained 12 bases not matched to a gene. The CDR3 length is 17 residues. CDR3 sequence reads: CASGLVQGTGNNGEQFF. The CDR3 DNA sequence: TGTGCTAGTGGTTTGGTACAGGGGACAGGGAACAATGGTGAGCAGTTCTTC.

This clonotype was detected many times. V is TRBV12-5 and J is TRBJ2-3; D call uncertain. V was cut by 2 bases and J by 1 base, with 10 bases left in between. Germline V gene data show CDR1 as LGHNT and CDR2 as FRNRAP. CDR3 length: 15 residues. The CDR3 here is CASGLSALGTDTQYF. Here the CDR3 DNA reads TGTGCTAGTGGTTTGTCGGCGCTGGGCACAGATACGCAGTATTTT.

There are a few counts of this clonotype. The V gene is TRBV5-8, the J gene TRBJ2-3, with 13 bases matching TRBD2. CDR1 SGHTS and CDR2 YDEGEE come from the germline V gene. This CDR3 is built from 18 residues. V was pared by 6 bases and J by 6 bases, with 16 bases of the junction left unmatched. This CDR3 reads CASNTPGLAGPHGDTQYF. The CDR3 region has the DNA TGTGCCAGCAATACCCCGGGACTAGCGGGGCCCCACGGGGATACGCAGTATTTT.

The chain couples TRBV19 to TRBJ2-6; 7 positions agree with TRBD2. Germline CDR1 LNHDA, CDR2 SQIVND (reference sequence). The CDR3 consists of 19 residues. The V gene end was trimmed by 3 bases and the J gene end by 0 bases; junction bases not matched to a gene: 11. DNA for the CDR3: TGTGCCAGTAGTATTGGTGGGAGGGTCCAGCACTCTGGGGCCAACGTCCTGACTTTC. This sequence encodes CASSIGGRVQHSGANVLTF.

With regard to this clonotype: A clone one base away is much larger, so this may be a read error. V and J are TRBV3-1 and TRBJ2-3; D not resolved. The CDR3 is 14 amino acids. The germline V gene encodes CDR1 LGHDT and CDR2 YNNKEL (reference sequence). This chain's CDR3 is CANSQDTLSNTQYF. The CDR3 bases are TGTGCCAACAGCCAAGATACCCTCTCAAATACGCAGTATTTT.

This clonotype was seen a handful of times. Written as DNA, the CDR3 is TGTGCCACCAGCAGAGGACTAGCGGGAGGCAATGAGCAGTTCTTC. Amino acid sequence: CATSRGLAGGNEQFF. J is TRBJ2-1 and V is TRBV15, with 13 bases matching TRBD2. This CDR3 has 15 amino acids. CDR1 is LNHNV and CDR2 is YYDKDF in the germline V gene (reference sequence). The trim removed 1 base at V and 6 bases at J, leaving 0 bases unmatched.

J is TRBJ1-1 and V is TRBV28, with 8 bases identical to TRBD1. Germline V gene lookup returns CDR1 MDHEN and CDR2 SYDVKM. CDR3 length: 14 amino acids. Unmatched junction bases numbered 6, after V lost 6 bases and J lost 3 bases. The CDR3 DNA reads as TGTGCCAGCAGGGAGGACAGGGACCACACTGAAGCTTTCTTT. Residues: CASREDRDHTEAFF.

This clonotype was seen ten or more times. This chain uses TRBV2 with TRBJ2-1; 11 positions agree with TRBD2. The J segment lost 6 bases and the V segment lost 6 bases, leaving 7 bases of the junction unmatched. Germline loops: CDR1 SNHLY, CDR2 FYNNEI. The CDR3 sequence is 15 residues long. The CDR3 DNA reads as TGTGCCAGCAGACCCTCCGGGACTAGCGGCAATGAGCAGTTCTTC. This encodes CASRPSGTSGNEQFF.

The chain recombines TRBV20-1 with TRBJ2-3; 14 bases align to TRBD2. CDR1 is DFQATT, CDR2 SNEGSKA, per germline (reference sequence). Trimming at V came to 1 base and at J to 3 bases, leaving 6 bases not matched to a gene. CDR3 length: 17 residues. The CDR3 sequence is CSARGPGLAGGTDTQYF. In nucleotides, the CDR3 is TGCAGTGCTAGAGGCCCAGGACTAGCGGGAGGAACAGATACGCAGTATTTT.